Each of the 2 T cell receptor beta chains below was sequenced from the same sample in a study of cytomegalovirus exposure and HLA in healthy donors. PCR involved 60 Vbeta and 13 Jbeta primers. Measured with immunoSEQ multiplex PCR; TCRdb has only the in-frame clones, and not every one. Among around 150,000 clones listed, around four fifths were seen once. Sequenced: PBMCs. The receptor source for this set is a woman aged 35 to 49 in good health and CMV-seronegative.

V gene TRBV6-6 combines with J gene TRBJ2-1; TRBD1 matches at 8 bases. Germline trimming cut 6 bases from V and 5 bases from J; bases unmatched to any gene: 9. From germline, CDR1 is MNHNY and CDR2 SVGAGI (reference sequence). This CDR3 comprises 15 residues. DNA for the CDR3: TGTGCCAGCAGCCCCCCGCGGGACAGGAACAATGAGCAGTTCTTC. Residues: CASSPPRDRNNEQFF.

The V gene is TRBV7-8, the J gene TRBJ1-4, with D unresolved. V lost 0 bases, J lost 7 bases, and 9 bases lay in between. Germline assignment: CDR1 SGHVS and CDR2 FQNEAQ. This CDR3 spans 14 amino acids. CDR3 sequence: CASSLAGGFEKLFF. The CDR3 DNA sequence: TGTGCCAGCAGCTTAGCAGGAGGATTTGAAAAACTGTTTTTT.